A selection of T cell receptor beta chains follows, all from one sample in a study of blood T cell repertoires in COVID-19. Repertoires were generated with immunoSEQ multiplex PCR, while TCRdb's copy carries only in-frame clones and drops some. The table shows tens of thousands of clones, with 60% to 75% occurring only once. Sequencing was performed on peripheral blood. Receptors were obtained from a man between 50 and 59 years old with active or convalescent COVID-19. Both conserved end residues are part of each CDR3. A D gene is named only where the DNA matches it firmly. Size is stated for part of the rows, as once, few or many counts, or as a class when the clone is expanded.

v_gene: TRBV5-1; d_gene: NA; abundance: NA; j_gene: TRBJ1-1; CDR3nt: TGCGCCAGCAGCTTGGGTTGGGAGAAAGGGGCTTTCTTT; CDR3aa: CASSLGWEKGAFF
v_gene: TRBV7-7; d_gene: NA; abundance: NA; j_gene: TRBJ2-1; CDR3nt: TGTGCCAGCAGTCCTGGGTCGGGGGTTAGCTCCTACAATGAGCAGTTCTTC; CDR3aa: CASSPGSGVSSYNEQFF
v_gene: TRBV6-5; d_gene: TRBD1; abundance: NA; j_gene: TRBJ2-7; CDR3nt: TGTGCCAGCAGTTACTCGCTGGGACAGGGAACCTACGAGCAGTACTTC; CDR3aa: CASSYSLGQGTYEQYF
v_gene: TRBV4-1; d_gene: NA; abundance: NA; j_gene: TRBJ2-2; CDR3nt: TGCGCCAGCAGCCAAGGGTGGGGGCAAAACACCGGGGAGCTGTTTTTT; CDR3aa: CASSQGWGQNTGELFF
v_gene: TRBV6-5; d_gene: NA; abundance: NA; j_gene: TRBJ1-5; CDR3nt: TGTGCCAGCACGACCTTACAGGAGAATCAGCCCCAGCATTTT; CDR3aa: CASTTLQENQPQHF
v_gene: TRBV7-2; d_gene: TRBD1; abundance: NA; j_gene: TRBJ1-4; CDR3nt: TGTGCCAGCAGCCCGCAACAGGGGGTTTATGAAAAACTGTTTTTT; CDR3aa: CASSPQQGVYEKLFF
v_gene: TRBV3-1/TRBV3-2; d_gene: NA; abundance: NA; j_gene: TRBJ1-1; CDR3nt: TGTGCCAGCAGCGCGGGCGTAGGTTGGGTGAACACTGAAGCTTTCTTT; CDR3aa: CASSAGVGWVNTEAFF
v_gene: TRBV9; d_gene: NA; abundance: NA; j_gene: TRBJ1-2; CDR3nt: TGTGCCAGCAGCACGCGGGGGGTCTATGGCTACACCTTC; CDR3aa: CASSTRGVYGYTF
v_gene: TRBV5-1; d_gene: TRBD1; abundance: NA; j_gene: TRBJ1-5; CDR3nt: TGCGCCAGCAGCTTGACGCCGACAGGGGGCAACAATCAGCCCCAGCATTTT; CDR3aa: CASSLTPTGGNNQPQHF
v_gene: TRBV5-4; d_gene: TRBD1; abundance: NA; j_gene: TRBJ1-1; CDR3nt: TGTGCCAGCAGCTTGGCCATGGGACAGGGGAACACTGAAGCTTTCTTT; CDR3aa: CASSLAMGQGNTEAFF
v_gene: TRBV2; d_gene: NA; abundance: NA; j_gene: TRBJ1-3; CDR3nt: TGTGCCAGCAGTCAGGGTACTGGAAACACCATATATTTT; CDR3aa: CASSQGTGNTIYF
v_gene: TRBV5-4; d_gene: TRBD1; abundance: NA; j_gene: TRBJ1-1; CDR3nt: TGTGCCAGCAGCTTGGGGGGGACAGGGCAGATGAACACTGAAGCTTTCTTT; CDR3aa: CASSLGGTGQMNTEAFF
v_gene: TRBV2; d_gene: TRBD1; abundance: few; j_gene: TRBJ1-1; CDR3nt: TGTGCCAGCAGTGAAACAGGGGTTGAAGCTTTCTTT; CDR3aa: CASSETGVEAFF
v_gene: TRBV19; d_gene: NA; abundance: NA; j_gene: TRBJ2-1; CDR3nt: TGTGCCAGTAGTATGGCCGCGGGGAGCAATGAGCAGTTCTTC; CDR3aa: CASSMAAGSNEQFF